This TCR beta chain was found in a study of Graves' ophthalmopathy and Graves' hyperthyroidism. Concerning this clonotype itself: Its antigen is not identified.

The authors amplified TCR beta CDR3 regions from RNA transcripts. Amplification began with first-round RT-PCR using HTBI primers, then second-round multiplex PCR was performed. TCRdb itself ran the multiplex PCR reads through MiXCR, one entry per CDR3 protein. This table has about 230,000 distinct CDR3 sequences, around 50% appearing once. The germline V gene encodes CDR1 SGHTA and CDR2 FQGTGA. The V gene end was trimmed by 2 bases and the J gene end by 4 bases; junction bases not matched to a gene: 13. The CDR3 extends over 20 amino acids. Overall study findings and caveats: Blood also contained most of the expanded thyroid clonotypes above 0.001 frequency. Classification of ophthalmopathy versus stable hyperthyroidism by a 13-signature model yielded roughly 86% sensitivity and around 76% specificity.

Specimen: peripheral blood. The chain joins TRBV7-3 to TRBJ2-5, with 16 bases aligning to TRBD2. This sequence was found in an adult man with Graves' ophthalmopathy. The CDR3 spells CASSLDPGTSGRGWGETQYF. In nucleotides, the CDR3 is TGTGCCAGCAGCTTAGACCCCGGGACTAGCGGGAGGGGATGGGGAGAGACCCAGTACTTC.